The 5 T cell receptor beta chains in this list originate from one sample, sequenced in a study of control samples from healthy donors and cancer patients. The method was immunoSEQ multiplex PCR; TCRdb's version includes in-frame clones alone and lacks a portion of them. The repertoire holds 35,000 to 50,000 clones, with roughly 94% as singletons. Sequencing used blood. All receptors derive from a man aged 55 to 70 in good health.

This sequence joins TRBV15 and TRBJ2-5, with 8 bases identical to TRBD1. Germline CDR1 and CDR2: LNHNV and YYDKDF (reference sequence). CDR3 length equals 14 residues. J was trimmed by 5 bases and V by 0 bases; bases with no gene match: 2. The CDR3 here is CATSRDRGQETQYF. DNA for the CDR3: TGTGCCACCAGCAGAGACAGGGGGCAGGAGACCCAGTACTTC.

The table lists this clone with a few counts. The genes are TRBV10-1 and TRBJ2-3; 7 bases match TRBD1. This CDR3 spans 17 amino acids. CDR1 and CDR2 (germline): WNHNN, SYGVQD (reference sequence). V was pared by 1 base and J by 0 bases, with 7 bases of the junction left unmatched. CDR3 in amino acids: CASSEYLTGSSTDTQYF. In nucleotides, the CDR3 is TGCGCCAGCAGTGAGTACCTGACAGGGAGTAGCACAGATACGCAGTATTTT.

V and J are TRBV29-1 and TRBJ2-3; 14 nucleotides line up with TRBD2. Germline V gene data show CDR1 as SQVTM and CDR2 as ANQGSEA. The CDR3 has 14 residues. After removal of 7 bases from V and 5 bases from J, the junction contained 5 bases not matched to a gene. CDR3 loop: CSGRLAGGIDTQYF. As DNA, the CDR3 is TGCAGCGGCCGACTAGCGGGAGGGATAGATACGCAGTATTTT.

CDR3: CASSALPGLAGAYEQFF. The CDR3, as DNA: TGTGCCAGCAGCGCCCTACCGGGACTAGCGGGGGCCTATGAGCAGTTCTTC. The V and J genes are TRBV5-4 and TRBJ2-1; TRBD2 aligns across 14 bases. The germline V gene has CDR1 SGHNT and CDR2 YYREEE (reference sequence). Losses at the gene ends were 4 bases for V and 8 bases for J; bases not matched to a gene: 11. CDR3 length: 17 residues.

The rearrangement links TRBV28 to TRBJ1-2, with D possibly TRBD1 on 6 matching bases. There are 13 residues in the CDR3. V lost 1 base and J 8 bases, leaving 11 bases between the germline ends. Per the germline V gene, CDR1 is MDHEN and CDR2 is SYDVKM. The CDR3 bases are TGTGCCAGCAGTTTATATGGGGGGCGAGGCTACACCTTC. It encodes CASSLYGGRGYTF.